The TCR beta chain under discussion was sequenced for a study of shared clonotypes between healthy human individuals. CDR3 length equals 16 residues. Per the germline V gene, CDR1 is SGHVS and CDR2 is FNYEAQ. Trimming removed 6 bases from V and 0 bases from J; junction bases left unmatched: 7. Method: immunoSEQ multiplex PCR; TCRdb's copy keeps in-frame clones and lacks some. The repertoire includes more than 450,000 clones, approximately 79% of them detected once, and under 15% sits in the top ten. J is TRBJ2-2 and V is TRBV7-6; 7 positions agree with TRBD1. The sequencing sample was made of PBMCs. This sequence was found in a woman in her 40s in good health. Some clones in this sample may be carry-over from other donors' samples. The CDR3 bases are TGTGCCAGCAGATCGACAGGGTTTCCGAACACCGGGGAGCTGTTTTTT. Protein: CASRSTGFPNTGELFF.